This TCR beta chain appears in the sequencing data of a study of blood T cells in healthy people across ages. The study's findings and limits: Unsorted PBMCs prevented conclusive naive versus antigen-experienced comparison. Strong correlation linked observed beta diversity and percent naive T cells.

This CDR3 is built from 17 residues. Unmatched junction bases numbered 8, after V lost 0 bases and J lost 4 bases. The germline CDR1 and CDR2 sequences are MGHRA and YSYEKL. On this clonotype itself: The target antigen is unknown.

Through a sample-barcoded 5' primer and a J-beta primer mix, a second PCR was run for roughly 7 to 12 cycles. TCRdb re-called the 5' RACE reads with MiXCR, one entry per CDR3 protein. The table includes around 1.1 million distinct CDR3 sequences, 35% to 45% detected once. A minimum of 6 million PBMCs was isolated per sample. The sample was blood. V usage is TRBV4-1 and J usage is TRBJ2-1; 8 positions agree with TRBD2. This sequence was found in a man aged 18 to 29 in good health. The CDR3 DNA reads TGCGCCAGCAGCCAAGATAGGAAGGTAGCGGGGTACAATGAGCAGTTCTTC. Translated: CASSQDRKVAGYNEQFF.